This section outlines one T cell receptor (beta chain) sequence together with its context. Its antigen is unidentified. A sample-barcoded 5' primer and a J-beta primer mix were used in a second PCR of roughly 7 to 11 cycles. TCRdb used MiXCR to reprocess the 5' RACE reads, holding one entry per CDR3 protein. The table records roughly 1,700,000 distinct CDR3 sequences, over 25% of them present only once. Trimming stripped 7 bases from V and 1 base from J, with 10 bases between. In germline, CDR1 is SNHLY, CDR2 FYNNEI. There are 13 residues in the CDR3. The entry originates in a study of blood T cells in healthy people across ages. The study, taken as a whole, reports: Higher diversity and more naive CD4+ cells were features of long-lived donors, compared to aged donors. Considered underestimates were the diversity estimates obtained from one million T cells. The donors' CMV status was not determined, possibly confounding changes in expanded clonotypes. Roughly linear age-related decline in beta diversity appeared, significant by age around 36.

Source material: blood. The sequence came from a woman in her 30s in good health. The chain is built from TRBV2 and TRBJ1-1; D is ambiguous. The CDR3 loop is CASNKEENTEAFF. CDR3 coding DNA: TGTGCCAGCAACAAAGAGGAGAACACTGAAGCTTTCTTT.